One and the same sample provided the 11 T cell receptor beta chains below, sequenced in a study of T cells in Graves' hyperthyroidism and ophthalmopathy. Amplified TCR beta CDR3 regions derived from RNA transcripts. First-round RT-PCR of the TCR CDR3 relied on the HTBI primer set. MiXCR, applied by TCRdb to the multiplex PCR reads, yields one record per CDR3 protein. The table records some 600,000 distinct CDR3 sequences, about 15% of them present only once. Sequencing was done on a sample of blood. The receptors come from a woman aged 30 to 39 with Graves' hyperthyroidism that later progressed to Graves' ophthalmopathy.

This clonotype appeared a few times. A much larger clone lies one base from this, so it may be a read error. The chain uses TRBV24-1 and TRBJ2-6; D might be TRBD1 or TRBD2, each matching 6 bases. The CDR3 contains 17 residues. Germline CDR1 and CDR2: KGHDR and SFDVKD. The CDR3 is CATSAPLGGSGANVPTF. The CDR3 region has the DNA TGTGCCACCAGTGCTCCTTTGGGGGGCTCTGGGGCCAACGTCCCGACTTTC.

A note on this clonotype: This may come from a read error, since a much larger clone is one base off. The rearrangement joins TRBV28 to TRBJ2-1, with D uncertain. V lost 5 bases, J lost 8 bases, and 19 bases lay in between. Germline-derived CDR1 and CDR2 are MDHEN and SYDVKM. The CDR3 is 15 amino acids. The CDR3 region has the DNA TGTGCCAGCAGTGTGACTGGCGGCCCCCGCCATGAGCAGTTCTTC. Protein product: CASSVTGGPRHEQFF.

There are many counts of this clonotype. This rearrangement joins TRBV12-3 or TRBV12-4 to TRBJ2-6, with a possible D match to TRBD2 (5 bases). This CDR3 is built from 18 residues. Trimming took off 0 bases at V and 4 bases at J, with 16 bases between the two ends. CDR3 DNA: TGTGCCAGCAGTTTAGCGGCCAGCGGAGGCTCCGGGGCCAACGTCCTGACTTTC. Translating gives CASSLAASGGSGANVLTF.

The chain carries TRBV7-6 and TRBJ2-3, with 9 nucleotides matching TRBD1. This CDR3 is built from 16 residues. V trimming: 5 bases; J trimming: 4 bases; junction bases outside the gene matches: 10. Germline lookup yields CDR1 SGHVS and CDR2 FNYEAQ. DNA for the CDR3: TGTGCCAGCAGCAAGGGACAGGGAATTATTTCAGATACGCAGTATTTT. Its protein is CASSKGQGIISDTQYF. The full variable domain, completed using reference TRBV7-6 and TRBJ2-3, is GAGVSQSPRYKVTKRGQDVALRCDPISGHVSLYWYRQALGQGPEFLTYFNYEAQQDKSGLPNDRFSAERPEGSISTLTIQRTEQRDSAMYRCASSKGQGIISDTQYFGPGTRLTVL.

The table lists this clonotype with a few counts. A read error may account for a junction end that differs from germline. The chain carries TRBV11-1 and TRBJ1-5; a weak D match, TRBD1 (5 bases). Per the germline V gene, CDR1 is SGHAT and CDR2 is FQDESV (reference sequence). The CDR3 is made up of 13 amino acids. DNA for the CDR3: TGTGCCCGCAGCTTAGGGGTGAATCAGCCCCAGCATTTT. The encoded protein is CARSLGVNQPQHF.

This clonotype was observed many times. The chain couples TRBV5-6 to TRBJ2-2, with no clear D. CDR1 and CDR2 from the germline V gene are SGHDT and YYEEEE. V shed 8 bases and J shed 0 bases, with 14 bases lying between them. CDR3 length equals 15 residues. The CDR3 nucleotides read TGTGCCAGTCTCGCGGCCCTGACGAACACCGGGGAGCTGTTTTTT. Encoded protein: CASLAALTNTGELFF.

In this sample, this clonotype turned up many times. This sequence joins TRBV12-3 or TRBV12-4 and TRBJ1-2, with TRBD1 identical over 11 bases. The CDR3 is 15 amino acids. V gave up 6 bases and J gave up 5 bases; unmatched junction bases: 8. The CDR3 is CASSQGQGAGYGYTF. In DNA, the CDR3 is TGTGCCAGCAGCCAAGGACAGGGGGCGGGGTATGGCTACACCTTC.

This clonotype was counted between two and nine times. V usage is TRBV29-1 and J usage is TRBJ2-2; D is uncertain. This CDR3 region has 12 residues. CDR1 is SQVTM, CDR2 ANQGSEA, per germline. Trimming took 1 base from V and 0 from J, leaving 0 bases between them. CDR3 protein: CSVEANTGELFF. The CDR3, as DNA: TGCAGCGTTGAAGCGAACACCGGGGAGCTGTTTTTT.

In the case of this clonotype: This may arise from a read error, as a much more abundant clone is one base away. This chain uses TRBV29-1 with TRBJ2-3; 8 nucleotides line up with TRBD1. This CDR3 contains 17 residues. Looked up from germline, CDR1 is SQVTM and CDR2 is ANQGSEA. The CDR3 sequence is CSATHPTHRGYTDTEYF. DNA for the CDR3: TGCAGCGCCACTCATCCAACTCACAGGGGGTACACAGATACGGAGTATTTT.

This clonotype was counted between two and nine times. The chain couples TRBV5-1 to TRBJ2-2, with a possible D match to TRBD1 (5 bases). V lost 8 bases to trimming and J lost 4 bases, with 15 bases between them. The germline V gene has CDR1 SGHRS and CDR2 YFSETQ. This CDR3 comprises 14 residues. The CDR3 loop reads CASAQGATTGELFF. As DNA, the CDR3 is TGCGCCAGTGCTCAGGGCGCGACCACCGGGGAGCTGTTTTTT.

The rearrangement uses TRBV3-1 and TRBJ1-6; D uncertain. V was pared by 2 bases and J by 7 bases, with 9 bases between. Germline CDR1 reads LGHDT; CDR2 reads YNNKEL (reference sequence). CDR3 length equals 14 residues. The CDR3 is CASSQRAVNSPLHF. The DNA of the CDR3 is TGTGCCAGCAGCCAAAGGGCGGTGAATTCACCCCTCCACTTT. The whole variable domain, remainder taken from reference TRBV3-1 and TRBJ1-6, is DTAVSQTPKYLVTQMGNDKSIKCEQNLGHDTMYWYKQDSKKFLKIMFSYNNKELIINETVPNRFSPKSPDKAHLNLHINSLELGDSAVYFCASSQRAVNSPLHFGNGTRLTVT.